The 5 T cell receptor beta chains below were found in one sample sequenced in a study of OX40 agonist ivuxolimab in advanced cancers. Some clones are missing from TCRdb's copy, which holds only in-frame ones; the method was immunoSEQ multiplex PCR. This table has approximately 65,000 clones, roughly 87% appearing once. The specimen was CD4+ or CD8+ T cells sorted from blood, collected in a trial of the OX40 agonist ivuxolimab. Source of these receptors: an adult with an advanced solid tumor such as melanoma, head and neck, liver or kidney cancer.

The V call is TRBV6-6, the J call TRBJ2-2, with D unclear. The germline gives CDR1 MNHNY, CDR2 SVGAGI (reference sequence). V lost 2 bases to trimming and J lost 3 bases, with 13 bases between them. The CDR3 has 16 residues. The CDR3 DNA reads TGTGCCAGCAGTTACCCCCCCTTAGAGGACACCGGGGAGCTGTTTTTT. Translating it yields CASSYPPLEDTGELFF.

The chain joins TRBV2 to TRBJ2-1; 10 bases match TRBD1. V lost 5 bases, J lost 7 bases, and 8 bases stayed unmatched. Germline V lookup: CDR1 SNHLY, CDR2 FYNNEI. This CDR3 is built from 15 residues. Here the CDR3 DNA reads TGTGCCAGCAGTATGGACAGGGGGAGGGGGAATGAGCAGTTCTTC. Translation: CASSMDRGRGNEQFF.

The chain uses TRBV5-1 and TRBJ2-2; 12 bases align to TRBD2. The J segment lost 5 bases and the V segment lost 5 bases, leaving 4 bases of the junction unmatched. This CDR3 contains 15 residues. Germline values: CDR1 SGHRS, CDR2 YFSETQ. CDR3 in amino acids: CASRAGLAGTGELFF. In DNA, the CDR3 is TGCGCCAGCAGGGCAGGACTAGCGGGGACCGGGGAGCTGTTTTTT.

This chain connects TRBV6-1 to TRBJ1-1; 7 nucleotides align to TRBD1. V shed 4 bases, J shed 3 bases, and the junction held 5 bases outside the gene matches. The CDR3 sequence is 14 residues long. Germline V gives CDR1 MNHNS, CDR2 SASEGT. CDR3 region: CASSVRDSYTEAFF. CDR3 sequence (DNA): TGTGCCAGCAGTGTAAGGGACAGTTACACTGAAGCTTTCTTT.

This chain uses TRBV7-9 with TRBJ2-1; D is uncertain. Between the trimmed V and J ends, which lost 5 bases and 9 bases, there was a span of 17 bases. The CDR3 spans 14 residues. Germline V lookup: CDR1 SEHNR, CDR2 FQNEAQ (reference sequence). CDR3 amino acids: CASSLEGVSVEQFF. The CDR3 bases are TGTGCCAGCAGCCTTGAAGGTGTAAGTGTTGAGCAGTTCTTC.